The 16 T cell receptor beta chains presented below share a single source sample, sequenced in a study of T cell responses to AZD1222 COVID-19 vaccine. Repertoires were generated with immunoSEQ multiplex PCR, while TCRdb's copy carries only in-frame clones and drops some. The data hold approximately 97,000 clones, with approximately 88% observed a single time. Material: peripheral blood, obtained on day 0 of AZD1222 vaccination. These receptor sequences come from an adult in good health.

CDR3 sequence reads: CASTKRAGTGTGRSGNTIYF. CDR3 in DNA: TGTGCCAGTACCAAACGAGCGGGGACCGGGACAGGACGCTCTGGAAACACCATATATTTT. The chain employs TRBV19 and TRBJ1-3; 8 nucleotides align to TRBD1. V dropped 7 bases and J dropped 0; count of bases not matched to a gene: 20. Germline V CDR1 and CDR2: LNHDA, SQIVND (reference sequence). The CDR3 sequence is 20 residues long.

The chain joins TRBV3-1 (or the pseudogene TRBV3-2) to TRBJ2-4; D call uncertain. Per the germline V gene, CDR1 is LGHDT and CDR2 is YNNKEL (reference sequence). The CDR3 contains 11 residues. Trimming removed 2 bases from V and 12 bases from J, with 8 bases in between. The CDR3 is CASSQSTYQYF. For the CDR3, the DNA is TGTGCCAGCAGCCAATCAACTTATCAGTACTTC.

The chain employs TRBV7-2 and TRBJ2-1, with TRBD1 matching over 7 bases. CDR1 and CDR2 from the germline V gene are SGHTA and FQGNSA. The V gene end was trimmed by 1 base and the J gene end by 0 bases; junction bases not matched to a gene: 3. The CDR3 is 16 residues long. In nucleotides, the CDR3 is TGTGCCAGCAGCTTAGACCGGGACAGCTCCTACAATGAGCAGTTCTTC. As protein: CASSLDRDSSYNEQFF.

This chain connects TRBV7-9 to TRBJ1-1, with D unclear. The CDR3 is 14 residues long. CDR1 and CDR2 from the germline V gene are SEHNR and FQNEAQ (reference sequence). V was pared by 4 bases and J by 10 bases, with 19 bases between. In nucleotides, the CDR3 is TGTGCCAGCAGCTCAGAGTCAAGGGTATTGGGAGCTTTCTTT. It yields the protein CASSSESRVLGAFF.

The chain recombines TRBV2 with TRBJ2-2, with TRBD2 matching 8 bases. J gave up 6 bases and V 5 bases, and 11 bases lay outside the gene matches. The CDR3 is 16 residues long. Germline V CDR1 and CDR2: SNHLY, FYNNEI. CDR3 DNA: TGTGCCAGCAGTCCTAGAGCGGGAGTTGTGGCCGGGGAGCTGTTTTTT. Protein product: CASSPRAGVVAGELFF.

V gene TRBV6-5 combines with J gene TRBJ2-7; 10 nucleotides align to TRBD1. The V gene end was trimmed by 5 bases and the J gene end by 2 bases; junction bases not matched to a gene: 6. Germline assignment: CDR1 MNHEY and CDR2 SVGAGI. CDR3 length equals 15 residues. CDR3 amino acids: CASSRGTGATYEQYF. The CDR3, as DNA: TGTGCCAGCAGTCGGGGGACAGGGGCGACCTACGAGCAGTACTTC.

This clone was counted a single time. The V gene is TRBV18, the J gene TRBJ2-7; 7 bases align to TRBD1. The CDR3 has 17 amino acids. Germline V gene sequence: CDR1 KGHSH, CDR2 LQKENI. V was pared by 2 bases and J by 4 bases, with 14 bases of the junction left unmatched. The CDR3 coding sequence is TGTGCCAGCTCACCAAGCCTGACAGGGCCCCCAGGGTACGAGCAGTACTTC. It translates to CASSPSLTGPPGYEQYF.

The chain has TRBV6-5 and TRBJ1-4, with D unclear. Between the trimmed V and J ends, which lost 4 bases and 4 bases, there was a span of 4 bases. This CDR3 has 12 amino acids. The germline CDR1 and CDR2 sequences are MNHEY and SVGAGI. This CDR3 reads CASSSGNEKLFF. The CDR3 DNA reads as TGTGCCAGCAGTTCCGGTAATGAAAAACTGTTTTTT.

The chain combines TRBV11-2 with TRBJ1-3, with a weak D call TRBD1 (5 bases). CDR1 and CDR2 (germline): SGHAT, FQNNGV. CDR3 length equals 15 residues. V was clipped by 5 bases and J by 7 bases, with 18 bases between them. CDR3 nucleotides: TGTGCCAGCAGCCCTGAAGACGGGACCCGGAACACCATATATTTT. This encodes CASSPEDGTRNTIYF.

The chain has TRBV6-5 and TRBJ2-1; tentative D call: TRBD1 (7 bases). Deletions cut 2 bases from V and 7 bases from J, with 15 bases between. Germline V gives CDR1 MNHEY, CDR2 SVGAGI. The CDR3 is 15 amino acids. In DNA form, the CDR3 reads TGTGCCAGCAGTTACGGCAGGGGGGCCTCAAATGAGCAGTTCTTC. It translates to CASSYGRGASNEQFF.

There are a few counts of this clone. CDR3 DNA: TGTGCCAGCAGCACAGGTGCGGGCCAGCCCCAGCATTTT. It specifies CASSTGAGQPQHF. The chain is built from TRBV7-2 and TRBJ1-5, with TRBD1 as a possible D gene (5 bases). Germline V gives CDR1 SGHTA, CDR2 FQGNSA. Between the trimmed V and J ends, which lost 5 bases and 7 bases, there was a span of 12 bases. The CDR3 is 13 residues long. Full variable domain (missing parts from reference TRBV7-2 and TRBJ1-5): GAGVSQSPSNKVTEKGKDVELRCDPISGHTALYWYRQSLGQGLEFLIYFQGNSAPDKSGLPSDRFSAERTGGSVSTLTIQRTQQEDSAVYLCASSTGAGQPQHFGDGTRLSIL.

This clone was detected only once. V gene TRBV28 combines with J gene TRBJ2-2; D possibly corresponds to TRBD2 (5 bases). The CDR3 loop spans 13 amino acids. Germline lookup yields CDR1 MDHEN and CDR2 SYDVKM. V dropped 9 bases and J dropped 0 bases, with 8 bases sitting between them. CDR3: CASGEPNTGELFF. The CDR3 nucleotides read TGTGCCAGTGGGGAGCCGAACACCGGGGAGCTGTTTTTT.

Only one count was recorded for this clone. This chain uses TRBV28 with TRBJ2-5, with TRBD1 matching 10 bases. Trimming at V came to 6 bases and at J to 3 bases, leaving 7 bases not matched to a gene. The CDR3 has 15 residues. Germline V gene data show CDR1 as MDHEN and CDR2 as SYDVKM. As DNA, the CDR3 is TGTGCCAGCAGACGTGGGGGGACAGGGGAAGAGACCCAGTACTTC. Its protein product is CASRRGGTGEETQYF.

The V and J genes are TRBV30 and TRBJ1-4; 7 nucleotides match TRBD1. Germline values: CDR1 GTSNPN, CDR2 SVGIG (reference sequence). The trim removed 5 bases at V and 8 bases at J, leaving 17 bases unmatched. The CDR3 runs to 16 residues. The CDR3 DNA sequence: TGTGCCTGGTCCCCCTTGAGTCAGGGGGAAAGGGAAAAACTGTTTTTT. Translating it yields CAWSPLSQGEREKLFF.

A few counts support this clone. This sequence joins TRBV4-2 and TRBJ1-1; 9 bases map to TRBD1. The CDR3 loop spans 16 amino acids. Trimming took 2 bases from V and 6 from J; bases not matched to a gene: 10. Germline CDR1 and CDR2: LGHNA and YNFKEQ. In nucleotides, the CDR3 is TGTGCCAGCAGCCAAAACTTGGGACAGGGCTTCCCTGAAGCTTTCTTT. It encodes CASSQNLGQGFPEAFF.

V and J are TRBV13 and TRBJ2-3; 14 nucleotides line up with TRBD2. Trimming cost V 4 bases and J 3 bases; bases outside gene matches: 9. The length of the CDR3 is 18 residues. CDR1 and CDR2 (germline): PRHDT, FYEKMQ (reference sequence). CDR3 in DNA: TGTGCCAGCAGCTCCGGACTAGCGGGGGGCCTTCATACAGATACGCAGTATTTT. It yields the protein CASSSGLAGGLHTDTQYF.